This record concerns one T cell receptor (beta chain) sequence. The antigen remains unidentified. This sample was taken from a study of T cell repertoires in cytomegalovirus infection. Overall study: Public TCR beta signatures provided an indication of both CMV infection and a matching HLA type.

This CDR3 contains 15 residues. Germline V gives CDR1 LGHNA, CDR2 YSLEER. The V end lost 0 bases, the J end lost 6 bases, and 9 bases lay between the germline ends. TCRdb reprocessed the reads with MiXCR, giving one entry per CDR3 protein. The repertoire holds some 560,000 distinct CDR3 sequences, with approximately 40% as singletons. Study-wide results and limits: Identification of carriers of CMV plus the relevant HLA was performed using cumulative public TCR beta family frequency. HLA-C-restricted CMV-specific TCR beta clonotypes were dominant in the ex vivo response.

The TCR was taken from a human donor in good health (CMV status not recorded). Some clones in this sample may be carry-over from other donors' samples. The specimen was cultured PBMCs, collected from culture after CMV antigen stimulation. The chain carries TRBV4-3 and TRBJ1-6, with D uncertain. CDR3 region: CASSQDPTVNSPLHF. CDR3 coding DNA: TGCGCCAGCAGCCAAGATCCAACCGTTAATTCACCCCTCCACTTT.